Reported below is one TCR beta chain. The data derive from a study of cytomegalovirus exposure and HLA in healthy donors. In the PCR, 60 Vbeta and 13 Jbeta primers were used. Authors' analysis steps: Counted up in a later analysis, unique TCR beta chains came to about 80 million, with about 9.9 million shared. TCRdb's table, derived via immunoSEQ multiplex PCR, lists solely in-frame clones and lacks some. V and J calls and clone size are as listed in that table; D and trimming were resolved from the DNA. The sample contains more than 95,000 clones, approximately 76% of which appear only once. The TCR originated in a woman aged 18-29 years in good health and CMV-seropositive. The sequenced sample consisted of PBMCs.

The CDR3 spells CASSSRASGGYEQYF. In DNA form, the CDR3 reads TGTGCCAGCAGCTCACGGGCCTCCGGAGGGTACGAGCAGTACTTC. This chain uses TRBV7-9 with TRBJ2-7; D possibly corresponds to TRBD2 (6 bases). Trimming took 4 bases from V and 4 from J, leaving 17 bases between them. The CDR3 sequence is 15 residues long. CDR1 SEHNR and CDR2 FQNEAQ come from the germline V gene (reference sequence).